This T cell receptor (beta chain) was sequenced during a study of shared clonotypes between healthy human individuals. Regarding the study as a whole: About 5% of naive CD4 clonotypes were common to several donors. Richness estimates generally favored naive over memory subsets.

About this clone: Its antigen is not identified.

Terminally differentiated effector memory CD45RA+ cells were excluded by CCR7 positive selection of CD45RO-negative cells. There are 15 residues in the CDR3. CDR1 and CDR2 from the germline V gene are LNHDA and SQIVND (reference sequence). Trimming shortened V by 5 bases and J by 0 bases, and 14 bases separated the two germline ends. Data came from immunoSEQ multiplex PCR; TCRdb stores just in-frame clones and leaves some out. The table lists some 2.1 million clones, roughly 95% of them singletons. Sequenced: naive CD8+ T cells from PBMCs. This rearrangement joins TRBV19 to TRBJ2-7, with D possibly being TRBD1 or TRBD2 (5 bases each). The receptor's source is a man younger than 35 in good health. Some clones in this sample may be carry-over from other donors' samples. The CDR3 here is CASSLRGPSSYEQYF. The CDR3 DNA follows: TGTGCCAGTAGTCTCCGGGGCCCTAGCTCCTACGAGCAGTACTTC.